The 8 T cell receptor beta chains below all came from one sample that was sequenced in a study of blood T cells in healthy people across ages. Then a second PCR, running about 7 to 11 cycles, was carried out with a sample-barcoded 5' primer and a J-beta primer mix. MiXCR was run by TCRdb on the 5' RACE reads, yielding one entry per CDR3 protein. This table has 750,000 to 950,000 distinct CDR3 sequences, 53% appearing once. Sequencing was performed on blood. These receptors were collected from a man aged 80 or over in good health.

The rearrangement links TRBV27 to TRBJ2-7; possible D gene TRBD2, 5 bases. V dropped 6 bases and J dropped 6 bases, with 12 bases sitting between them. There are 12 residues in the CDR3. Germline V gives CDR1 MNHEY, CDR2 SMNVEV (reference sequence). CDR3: CASSRGAAEQYF. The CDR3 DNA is TGTGCCAGCAGCCGGGGAGCAGCCGAGCAGTACTTC.

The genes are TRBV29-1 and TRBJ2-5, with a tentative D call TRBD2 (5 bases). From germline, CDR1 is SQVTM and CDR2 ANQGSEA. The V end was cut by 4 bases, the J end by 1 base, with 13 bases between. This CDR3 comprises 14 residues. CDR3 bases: TGCAGCGTTGTGGCCCCGGGGATCCAAGAGACCCAGTACTTC. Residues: CSVVAPGIQETQYF.

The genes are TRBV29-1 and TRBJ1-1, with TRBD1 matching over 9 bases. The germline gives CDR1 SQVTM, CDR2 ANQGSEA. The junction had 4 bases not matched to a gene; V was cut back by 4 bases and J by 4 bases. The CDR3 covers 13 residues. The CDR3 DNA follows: TGCAGCGTTGCTGAGACAGGGGGCACTGAAGCTTTCTTT. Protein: CSVAETGGTEAFF.

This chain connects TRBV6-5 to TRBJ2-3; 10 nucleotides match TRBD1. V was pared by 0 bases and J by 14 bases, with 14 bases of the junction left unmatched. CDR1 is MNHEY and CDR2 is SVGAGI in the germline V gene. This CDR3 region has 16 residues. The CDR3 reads CASSYSLDRGLRYAYF. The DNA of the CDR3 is TGTGCCAGCAGTTACTCCCTCGACAGGGGGCTCAGATACGCGTATTTT.

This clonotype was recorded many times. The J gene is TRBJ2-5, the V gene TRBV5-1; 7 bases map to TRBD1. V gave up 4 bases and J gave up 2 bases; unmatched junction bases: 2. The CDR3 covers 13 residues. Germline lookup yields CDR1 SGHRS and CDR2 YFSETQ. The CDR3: CASSRGQQETQYF. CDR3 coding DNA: TGCGCCAGCAGCCGGGGACAGCAAGAGACCCAGTACTTC.

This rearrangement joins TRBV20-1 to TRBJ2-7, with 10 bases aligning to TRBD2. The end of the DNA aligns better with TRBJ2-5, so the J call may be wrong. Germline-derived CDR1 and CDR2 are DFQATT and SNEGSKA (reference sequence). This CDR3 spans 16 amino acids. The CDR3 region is CSARDCGTSEQETQYF. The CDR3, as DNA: TGCAGTGCTAGAGACTGCGGGACTAGCGAACAAGAGACCCAGTACTTC.

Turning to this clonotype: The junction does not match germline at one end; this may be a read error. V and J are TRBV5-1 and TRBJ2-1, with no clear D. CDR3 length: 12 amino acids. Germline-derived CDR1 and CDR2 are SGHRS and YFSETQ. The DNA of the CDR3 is TGCGCCAACAGCGTCTCAGAGGCCGGGCAGTTCTTC. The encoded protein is CANSVSEAGQFF.

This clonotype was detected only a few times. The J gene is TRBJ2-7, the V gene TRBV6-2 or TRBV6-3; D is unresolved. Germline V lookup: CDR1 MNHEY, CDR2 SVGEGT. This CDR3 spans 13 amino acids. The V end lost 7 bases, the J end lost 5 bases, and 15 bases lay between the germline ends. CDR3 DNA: TGTGCCAGCACTAGATCTAGGTTCCACGAGCAGTACTTC. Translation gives CASTRSRFHEQYF.